One sample yielded the 15 T cell receptor beta chains listed below, sequenced in a study of graft-versus-host responses after intestinal transplantation. Produced via immunoSEQ multiplex PCR; TCRdb's table is partial and in-frame only. The sample consists of 75,000 to 100,000 clones, around 83% of them appearing once. For these TCRs, the target antigens are not known. This specimen was unstimulated CD8+ T cells sorted from spleen or lymph node cells, taken before intestinal transplant. The receptors shown here come from a human donor who received an intestinal transplant.

The chain is built from TRBV6-5 and TRBJ2-7; 7 bases are shared with TRBD2. With V trimmed by 6 bases and J by 4 bases, 12 bases remained unmatched. The CDR3 totals 15 residues. Germline V gene lookup returns CDR1 MNHEY and CDR2 SVGAGI. CDR3 coding DNA: TGTGCCAGCAGGCGGGAGCCAACCGGGTCTTACGAGCAGTACTTC. Encoded protein: CASRREPTGSYEQYF.

This clone was recorded once. V gene TRBV9 combines with J gene TRBJ2-3; D may be TRBD2 (6 bases). Deletions cut 2 bases from V and 2 bases from J, with 21 bases between. CDR1 and CDR2 from the germline V gene are SGDLS and YYNGEE. The CDR3 sequence is 18 residues long. CDR3 in amino acids: CASSVPPRLAALTDTQYF. In DNA, the CDR3 is TGTGCCAGCAGCGTCCCCCCTCGGTTAGCGGCCCTCACAGATACGCAGTATTTT.

The chain uses TRBV7-6 and TRBJ2-3, with 7 bases identical to TRBD2. Losses at the gene ends were 0 bases for V and 4 bases for J; bases not matched to a gene: 7. Germline CDR1 SGHVS, CDR2 FNYEAQ. This CDR3 is 16 amino acids long. CDR3 region: CASSLATGGVADTQYF. CDR3 in DNA: TGTGCCAGCAGCTTAGCTACTGGGGGGGTTGCAGATACGCAGTATTTT.

This rearrangement joins TRBV6-1 to TRBJ1-1; D call uncertain. V lost 10 bases and J 1 base, leaving 10 bases between the germline ends. The CDR3 has 12 amino acids. Germline-derived CDR1 and CDR2 are MNHNS and SASEGT. The CDR3 protein is CATKLGNTEAFF. The DNA of the CDR3 is TGTGCCACCAAGTTGGGGAACACTGAAGCTTTCTTT.

The chain recombines TRBV7-2 with TRBJ2-1, with 11 bases identical to TRBD2. Germline values: CDR1 SGHTA, CDR2 FQGNSA. This CDR3 region has 15 residues. Losses at the gene ends were 2 bases for V and 5 bases for J; bases not matched to a gene: 2. CDR3 DNA: TGTGCCAGCAGCTTACTAGCGGGGGGAGACAATGAGCAGTTCTTC. Translated, it gives CASSLLAGGDNEQFF.

This chain links TRBV6-1 with TRBJ2-7; D may be TRBD1 (6 bases). With 4 bases removed from V and 7 bases from J, the gap between germline ends came to 11 bases. Germline CDR1 is MNHNS and CDR2 is SASEGT. This CDR3 region has 12 residues. CDR3 protein: CASSGEQGEQYF. CDR3 sequence (DNA): TGTGCCAGCAGTGGCGAGCAGGGGGAGCAGTACTTC.

The DNA of the CDR3 is TGCAGCGTTGCCATCCGGAACGAGCAGTACTTC. Translated: CSVAIRNEQYF. The V gene is TRBV29-1, the J gene TRBJ2-7; D uncertain. The CDR3 sequence is 11 residues long. Trimming pared 4 bases from V and 5 bases from J, leaving 9 bases between. Germline CDR1 is SQVTM and CDR2 is ANQGSEA.

Only a few counts were recorded for this clone. The CDR3 region is CASSPLIRGLTDTQYF. In DNA, the CDR3 is TGTGCCAGCAGCCCATTGATCAGGGGTCTGACAGATACGCAGTATTTT. The chain recombines TRBV5-6 with TRBJ2-3; a weak D match, TRBD1 (6 bases). CDR1 and CDR2 (germline): SGHDT, YYEEEE. The CDR3 runs to 16 residues. The ends were cut back, 4 bases at V and 3 bases at J, with 18 bases in the middle.

The CDR3 DNA sequence: TGTGCCAGCTCAAGCACCGGGACAGATAATCAGCCCCAGCATTTT. Protein: CASSSTGTDNQPQHF. The genes are TRBV18 and TRBJ1-5; 7 bases match TRBD1. The CDR3 length is 15 residues. V gave up 5 bases and J gave up 4 bases; unmatched junction bases: 8. CDR1 and CDR2 (germline): KGHSH, LQKENI.

There are a few counts of this clone. V gene TRBV7-9 combines with J gene TRBJ2-3; D remains ambiguous. Trimming took 1 base from V and 2 from J, leaving 4 bases between them. Germline V gene lookup returns CDR1 SEHNR and CDR2 FQNEAQ (reference sequence). The CDR3 has 13 residues. CDR3 nucleotides: TGTGCCAGCAGCTTAGGTTTCACAGATACGCAGTATTTT. This sequence encodes CASSLGFTDTQYF.

V and J are TRBV5-1 and TRBJ2-3; perhaps TRBD2 as D (5 bases). The CDR3 consists of 15 residues. The germline V and J ends were trimmed by 0 bases and 3 bases, with 11 bases remaining between them. Germline loops: CDR1 SGHRS, CDR2 YFSETQ. CDR3 sequence: CASSLDPGMTDTQYF. CDR3 coding DNA: TGCGCCAGCAGCTTGGATCCGGGGATGACAGATACGCAGTATTTT.

The chain uses TRBV2 and TRBJ1-1; no clear D. V dropped 6 bases and J dropped 0 bases, with 11 bases sitting between them. CDR1 and CDR2 from the germline V gene are SNHLY and FYNNEI. The CDR3 runs to 14 residues. CDR3 nucleotides: TGTGCCAGCAGGAATCCTGGTCTGAACACTGAAGCTTTCTTT. Translation: CASRNPGLNTEAFF.

The chain uses TRBV5-6 and TRBJ2-1; maybe TRBD1 (6 bases). Germline V lookup: CDR1 SGHDT, CDR2 YYEEEE. V gave up 2 bases and J gave up 4 bases, with 7 bases separating them. This CDR3 has 13 residues. In DNA, the CDR3 is TGTGCCAGCAGCTTTACAGGGTACAATGAGCAGTTCTTC. This encodes CASSFTGYNEQFF.

The chain combines TRBV4-1 with TRBJ2-5; TRBD1 matches 7 bases. The CDR3 extends over 16 amino acids. V lost 0 bases and J lost 1; bases outside the gene matches: 5. Per the germline V gene, CDR1 is MGHRA and CDR2 is YSYEKL. The CDR3 nucleotides are TGCGCCAGCAGCCAAGATGGGGGACAGACCCAAGAGACCCAGTACTTC. Protein: CASSQDGGQTQETQYF.

The genes are TRBV9 and TRBJ1-3; D is uncertain. The CDR3 is made up of 14 amino acids. V was trimmed by 0 bases and J by 0 bases, leaving 4 bases between them. Germline V CDR1 and CDR2: SGDLS, YYNGEE. CDR3 residues: CASSVDSSGNTIYF. As DNA, the CDR3 is TGTGCCAGCAGCGTAGACAGCTCTGGAAACACCATATATTTT.